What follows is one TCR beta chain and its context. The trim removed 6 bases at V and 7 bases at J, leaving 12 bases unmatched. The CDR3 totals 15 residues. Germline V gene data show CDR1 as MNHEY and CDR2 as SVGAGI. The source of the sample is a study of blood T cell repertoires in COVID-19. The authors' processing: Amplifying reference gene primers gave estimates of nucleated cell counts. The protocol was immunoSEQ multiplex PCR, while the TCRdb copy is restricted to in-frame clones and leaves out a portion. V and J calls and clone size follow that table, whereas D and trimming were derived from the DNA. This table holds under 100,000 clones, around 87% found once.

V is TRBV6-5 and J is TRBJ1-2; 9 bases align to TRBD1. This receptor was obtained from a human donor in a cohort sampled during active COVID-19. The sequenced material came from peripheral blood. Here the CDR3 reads CASRGDPGQGGGYTF. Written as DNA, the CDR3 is TGTGCCAGCAGAGGTGATCCGGGACAGGGAGGTGGCTACACCTTC.